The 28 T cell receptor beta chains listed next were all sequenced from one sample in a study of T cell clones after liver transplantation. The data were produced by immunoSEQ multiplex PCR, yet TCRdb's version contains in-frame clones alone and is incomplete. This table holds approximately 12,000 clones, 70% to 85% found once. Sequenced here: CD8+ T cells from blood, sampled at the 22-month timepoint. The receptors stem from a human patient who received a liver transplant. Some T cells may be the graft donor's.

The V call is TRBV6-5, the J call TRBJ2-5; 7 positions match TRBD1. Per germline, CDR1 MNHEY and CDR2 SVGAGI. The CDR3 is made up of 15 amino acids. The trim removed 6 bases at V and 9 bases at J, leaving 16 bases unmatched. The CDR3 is CASSFDRERGRPQYF. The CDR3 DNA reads TGTGCCAGCAGCTTCGACAGGGAGAGAGGGCGACCCCAGTACTTC.

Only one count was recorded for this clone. The CDR3 loop reads CASSALADTGELFF. CDR3 bases: TGTGCCAGCAGTGCACTAGCGGACACCGGGGAGCTGTTTTTT. The chain couples TRBV25-1 to TRBJ2-2, with 8 bases aligning to TRBD2. With V trimmed by 4 bases and J by 3 bases, 1 base remained unmatched. The germline V gene has CDR1 MGHDK and CDR2 SYGVNS. The CDR3 length is 14 residues.

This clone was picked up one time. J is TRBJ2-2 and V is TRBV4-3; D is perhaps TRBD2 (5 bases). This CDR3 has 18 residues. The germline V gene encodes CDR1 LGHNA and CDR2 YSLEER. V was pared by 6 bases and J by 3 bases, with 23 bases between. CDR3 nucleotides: TGCGCCAGCAGTGAAACTGCCATAGGAGGCGTCGACACCGGGGAGCTGTTTTTT. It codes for CASSETAIGGVDTGELFF.

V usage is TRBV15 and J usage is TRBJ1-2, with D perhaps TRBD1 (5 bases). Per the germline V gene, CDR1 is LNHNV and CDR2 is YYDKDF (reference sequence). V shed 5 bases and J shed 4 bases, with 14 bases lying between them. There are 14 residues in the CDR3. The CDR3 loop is CATSQDRRFYGYTF. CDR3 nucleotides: TGTGCCACCAGCCAAGACAGACGATTCTATGGCTACACCTTC.

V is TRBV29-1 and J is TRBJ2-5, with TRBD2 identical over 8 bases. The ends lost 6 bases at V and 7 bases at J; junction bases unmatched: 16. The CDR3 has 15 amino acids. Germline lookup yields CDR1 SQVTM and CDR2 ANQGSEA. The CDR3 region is CSVPSWAGGGGTQYF. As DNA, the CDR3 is TGCAGCGTCCCCAGTTGGGCGGGGGGCGGCGGGACCCAGTACTTC.

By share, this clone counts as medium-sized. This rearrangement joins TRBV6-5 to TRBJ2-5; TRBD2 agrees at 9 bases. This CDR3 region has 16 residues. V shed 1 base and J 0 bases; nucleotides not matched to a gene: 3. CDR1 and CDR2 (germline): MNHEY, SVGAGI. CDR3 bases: TGTGCCAGCAGTTACTGGCGGGGGGGGGACCAAGAGACCCAGTACTTC. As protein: CASSYWRGGDQETQYF.

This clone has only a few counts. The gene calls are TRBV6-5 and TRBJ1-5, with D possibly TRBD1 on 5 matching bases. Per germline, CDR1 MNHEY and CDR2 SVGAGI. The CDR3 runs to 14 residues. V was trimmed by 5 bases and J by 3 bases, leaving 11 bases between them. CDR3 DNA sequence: TGTGCCAGCAGTCTCATGGGACCCAATCAGCCCCAGCATTTT. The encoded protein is CASSLMGPNQPQHF.

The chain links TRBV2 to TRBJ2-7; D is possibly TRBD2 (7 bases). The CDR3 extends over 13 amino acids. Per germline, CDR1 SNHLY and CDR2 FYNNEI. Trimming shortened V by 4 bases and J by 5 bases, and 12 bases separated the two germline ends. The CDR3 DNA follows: TGTGCCAGCAGTGGGGGGGGCCGTGACGAGCAGTACTTC. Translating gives CASSGGGRDEQYF.

Written as DNA, the CDR3 is TGTGCCAGCAGCTTAGTTCCCCCAGAGACCCAGTACTTC. Residues: CASSLVPPETQYF. The chain links TRBV7-9 to TRBJ2-5; D is uncertain. Germline values: CDR1 SEHNR, CDR2 FQNEAQ (reference sequence). The V and J ends lost 1 base and 4 bases respectively, with 7 bases between them. The CDR3 consists of 13 residues.

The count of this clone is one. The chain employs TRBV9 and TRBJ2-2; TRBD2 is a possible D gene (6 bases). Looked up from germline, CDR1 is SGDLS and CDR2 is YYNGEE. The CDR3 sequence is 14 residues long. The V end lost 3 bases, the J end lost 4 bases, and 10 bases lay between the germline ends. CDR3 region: CASSDGTLTGELFF. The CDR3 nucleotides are TGTGCCAGCAGCGACGGGACTCTCACCGGGGAGCTGTTTTTT. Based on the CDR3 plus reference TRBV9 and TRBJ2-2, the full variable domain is DSGVTQTPKHLITATGQRVTLRCSPRSGDLSVYWYQQSLDQGLQFLIQYYNGEERAKGNILERFSAQQFPDLHSELNLSSLELGDSALYFCASSDGTLTGELFFGEGSRLTVL.

The CDR3 spells CATSGDFGGRSYGYTF. DNA of the CDR3: TGTGCCACGTCCGGGGATTTCGGAGGGAGAAGCTATGGCTACACCTTC. The V and J genes are TRBV15 and TRBJ1-2, with D uncertain. Trimming took 9 bases from V and 4 from J, leaving 24 bases between them. The CDR3 is 16 residues long. CDR1 and CDR2 from the germline V gene are LNHNV and YYDKDF (reference sequence).

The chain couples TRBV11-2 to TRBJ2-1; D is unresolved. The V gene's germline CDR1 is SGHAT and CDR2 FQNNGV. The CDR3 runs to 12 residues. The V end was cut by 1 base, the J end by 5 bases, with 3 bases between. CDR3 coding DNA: TGTGCCAGCAGCTTAGGCGACAATGAGCAGTTCTTC. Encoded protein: CASSLGDNEQFF.

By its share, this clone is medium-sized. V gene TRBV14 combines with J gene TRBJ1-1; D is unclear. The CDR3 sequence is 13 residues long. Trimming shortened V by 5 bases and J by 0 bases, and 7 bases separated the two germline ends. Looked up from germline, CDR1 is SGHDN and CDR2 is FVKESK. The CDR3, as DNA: TGTGCCAGCAGCTCTGAGATGAACACTGAAGCTTTCTTT. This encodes CASSSEMNTEAFF.

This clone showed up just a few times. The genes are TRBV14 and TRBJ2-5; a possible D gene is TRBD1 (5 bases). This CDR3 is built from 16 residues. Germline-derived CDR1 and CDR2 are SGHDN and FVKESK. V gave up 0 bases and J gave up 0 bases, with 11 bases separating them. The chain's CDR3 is CASSQDRTPYQETQYF. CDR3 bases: TGTGCCAGCAGCCAAGATCGGACACCGTACCAAGAGACCCAGTACTTC. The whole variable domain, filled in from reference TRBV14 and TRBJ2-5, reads EAGVTQFPSHSVIEKGQTVTLRCDPISGHDNLYWYRRVMGKEIKFLLHFVKESKQDESGMPNNRFLAERTGGTYSTLKVQPAELEDSGVYFCASSQDRTPYQETQYFGPGTRLLVL.

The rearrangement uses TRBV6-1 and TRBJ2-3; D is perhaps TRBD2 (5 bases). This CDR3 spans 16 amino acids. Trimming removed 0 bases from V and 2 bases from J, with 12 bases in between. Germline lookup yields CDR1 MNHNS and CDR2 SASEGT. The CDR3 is CASSEARGRATDTQYF. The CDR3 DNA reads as TGTGCCAGCAGTGAAGCAAGAGGGCGCGCCACAGATACGCAGTATTTT.

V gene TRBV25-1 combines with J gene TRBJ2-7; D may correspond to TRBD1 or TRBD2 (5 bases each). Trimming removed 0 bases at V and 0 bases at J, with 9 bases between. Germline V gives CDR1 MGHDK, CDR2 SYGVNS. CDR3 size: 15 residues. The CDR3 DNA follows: TGTGCCAGCAGTGAATATGGGGGTGGCTCCTACGAGCAGTACTTC. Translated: CASSEYGGGSYEQYF.

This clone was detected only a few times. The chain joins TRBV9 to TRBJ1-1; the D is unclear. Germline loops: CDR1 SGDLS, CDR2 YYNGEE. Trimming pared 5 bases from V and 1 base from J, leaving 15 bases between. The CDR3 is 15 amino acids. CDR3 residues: CASSPAVTANTEAFF. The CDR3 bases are TGTGCCAGCAGTCCAGCAGTGACGGCGAACACTGAAGCTTTCTTT. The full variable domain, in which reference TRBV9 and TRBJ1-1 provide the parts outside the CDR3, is DSGVTQTPKHLITATGQRVTLRCSPRSGDLSVYWYQQSLDQGLQFLIQYYNGEERAKGNILERFSAQQFPDLHSELNLSSLELGDSALYFCASSPAVTANTEAFFGQGTRLTVV.

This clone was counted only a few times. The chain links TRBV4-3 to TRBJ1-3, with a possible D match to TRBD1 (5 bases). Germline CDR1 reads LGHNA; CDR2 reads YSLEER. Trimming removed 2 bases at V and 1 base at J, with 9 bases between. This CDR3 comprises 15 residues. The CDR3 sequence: CASSQSRGSGNTIYF. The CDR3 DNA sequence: TGCGCCAGCAGCCAATCTAGGGGATCTGGAAACACCATATATTTT.

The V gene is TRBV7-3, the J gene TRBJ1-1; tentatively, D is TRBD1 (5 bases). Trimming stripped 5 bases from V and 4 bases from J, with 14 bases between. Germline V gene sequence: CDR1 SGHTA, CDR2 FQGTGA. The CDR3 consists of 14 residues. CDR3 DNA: TGTGCCAGCAGCGCAACCCAGGGAAGCACTGAAGCTTTCTTT. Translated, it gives CASSATQGSTEAFF.

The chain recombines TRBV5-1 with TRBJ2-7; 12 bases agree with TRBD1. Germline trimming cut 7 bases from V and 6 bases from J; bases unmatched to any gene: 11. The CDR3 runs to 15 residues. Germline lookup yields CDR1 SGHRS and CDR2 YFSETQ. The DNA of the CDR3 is TGCGCCAGCGGGAGATCCGGGACAGGGGGCGCCGAGCAGTACTTC. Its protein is CASGRSGTGGAEQYF.

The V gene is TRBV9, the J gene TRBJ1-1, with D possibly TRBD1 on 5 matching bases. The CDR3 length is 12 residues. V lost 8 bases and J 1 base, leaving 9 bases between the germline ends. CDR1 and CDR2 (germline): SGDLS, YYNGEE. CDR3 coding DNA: TGTGCCAGGGGACGGACGAACACTGAAGCTTTCTTT. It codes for CARGRTNTEAFF.

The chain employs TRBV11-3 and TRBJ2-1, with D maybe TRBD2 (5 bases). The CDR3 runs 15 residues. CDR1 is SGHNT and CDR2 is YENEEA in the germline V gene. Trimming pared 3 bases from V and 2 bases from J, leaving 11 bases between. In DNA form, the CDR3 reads TGTGCCAGCAGCTTTGCGAGCGGCCCCTACAATGAGCAGTTCTTC. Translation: CASSFASGPYNEQFF.

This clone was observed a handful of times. CDR3 protein: CASSAGLAGGPGAKNIQYF. The CDR3 nucleotides are TGCGCCAGCAGCGCGGGACTAGCGGGAGGGCCGGGAGCCAAAAACATTCAGTACTTC. This rearrangement joins TRBV5-1 to TRBJ2-4; TRBD2 agrees at 16 bases. V was pared by 4 bases and J by 0 bases, with 7 bases of the junction left unmatched. The CDR3 spans 19 residues. Germline lookup yields CDR1 SGHRS and CDR2 YFSETQ. The whole variable domain, filled in from reference TRBV5-1 and TRBJ2-4, reads KAGVTQTPRYLIKTRGQQVTLSCSPISGHRSVSWYQQTPGQGLQFLFEYFSETQRNKGNFPGRFSGRQFSNSRSEMNVSTLELGDSALYLCASSAGLAGGPGAKNIQYFGAGTRLSVL.

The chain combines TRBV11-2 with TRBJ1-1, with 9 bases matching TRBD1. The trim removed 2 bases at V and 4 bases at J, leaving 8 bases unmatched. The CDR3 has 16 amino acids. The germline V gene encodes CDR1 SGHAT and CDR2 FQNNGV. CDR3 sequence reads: CASSLSDDRGFTEAFF. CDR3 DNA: TGTGCCAGCAGCTTATCTGACGACAGGGGGTTCACTGAAGCTTTCTTT.

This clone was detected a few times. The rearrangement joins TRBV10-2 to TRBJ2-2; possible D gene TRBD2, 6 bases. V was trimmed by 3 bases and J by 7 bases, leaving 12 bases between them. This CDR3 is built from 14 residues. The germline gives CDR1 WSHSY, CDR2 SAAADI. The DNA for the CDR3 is TGCGCCAGCAGTGATAACGGGGGTGTCGGGGAGCTGTTTTTT. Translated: CASSDNGGVGELFF.

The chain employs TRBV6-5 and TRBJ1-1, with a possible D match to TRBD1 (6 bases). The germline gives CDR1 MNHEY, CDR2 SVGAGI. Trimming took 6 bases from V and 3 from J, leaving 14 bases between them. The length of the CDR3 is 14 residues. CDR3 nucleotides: TGTGCCAGCAGAAACCCTGGACAGCACACTGAAGCTTTCTTT. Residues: CASRNPGQHTEAFF.

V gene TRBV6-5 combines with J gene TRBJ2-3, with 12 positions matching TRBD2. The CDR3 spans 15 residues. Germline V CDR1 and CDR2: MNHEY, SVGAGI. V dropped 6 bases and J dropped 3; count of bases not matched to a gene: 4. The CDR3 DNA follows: TGTGCCAGCAGACCCGGACTAGCGGGGACAGATACGCAGTATTTT. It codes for CASRPGLAGTDTQYF.

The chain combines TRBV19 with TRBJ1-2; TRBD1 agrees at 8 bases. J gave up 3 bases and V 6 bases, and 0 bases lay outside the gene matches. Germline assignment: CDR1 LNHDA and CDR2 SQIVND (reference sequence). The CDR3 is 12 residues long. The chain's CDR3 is CASRGQDYGYTF. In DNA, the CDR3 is TGTGCCAGTAGGGGACAGGACTATGGCTACACCTTC.